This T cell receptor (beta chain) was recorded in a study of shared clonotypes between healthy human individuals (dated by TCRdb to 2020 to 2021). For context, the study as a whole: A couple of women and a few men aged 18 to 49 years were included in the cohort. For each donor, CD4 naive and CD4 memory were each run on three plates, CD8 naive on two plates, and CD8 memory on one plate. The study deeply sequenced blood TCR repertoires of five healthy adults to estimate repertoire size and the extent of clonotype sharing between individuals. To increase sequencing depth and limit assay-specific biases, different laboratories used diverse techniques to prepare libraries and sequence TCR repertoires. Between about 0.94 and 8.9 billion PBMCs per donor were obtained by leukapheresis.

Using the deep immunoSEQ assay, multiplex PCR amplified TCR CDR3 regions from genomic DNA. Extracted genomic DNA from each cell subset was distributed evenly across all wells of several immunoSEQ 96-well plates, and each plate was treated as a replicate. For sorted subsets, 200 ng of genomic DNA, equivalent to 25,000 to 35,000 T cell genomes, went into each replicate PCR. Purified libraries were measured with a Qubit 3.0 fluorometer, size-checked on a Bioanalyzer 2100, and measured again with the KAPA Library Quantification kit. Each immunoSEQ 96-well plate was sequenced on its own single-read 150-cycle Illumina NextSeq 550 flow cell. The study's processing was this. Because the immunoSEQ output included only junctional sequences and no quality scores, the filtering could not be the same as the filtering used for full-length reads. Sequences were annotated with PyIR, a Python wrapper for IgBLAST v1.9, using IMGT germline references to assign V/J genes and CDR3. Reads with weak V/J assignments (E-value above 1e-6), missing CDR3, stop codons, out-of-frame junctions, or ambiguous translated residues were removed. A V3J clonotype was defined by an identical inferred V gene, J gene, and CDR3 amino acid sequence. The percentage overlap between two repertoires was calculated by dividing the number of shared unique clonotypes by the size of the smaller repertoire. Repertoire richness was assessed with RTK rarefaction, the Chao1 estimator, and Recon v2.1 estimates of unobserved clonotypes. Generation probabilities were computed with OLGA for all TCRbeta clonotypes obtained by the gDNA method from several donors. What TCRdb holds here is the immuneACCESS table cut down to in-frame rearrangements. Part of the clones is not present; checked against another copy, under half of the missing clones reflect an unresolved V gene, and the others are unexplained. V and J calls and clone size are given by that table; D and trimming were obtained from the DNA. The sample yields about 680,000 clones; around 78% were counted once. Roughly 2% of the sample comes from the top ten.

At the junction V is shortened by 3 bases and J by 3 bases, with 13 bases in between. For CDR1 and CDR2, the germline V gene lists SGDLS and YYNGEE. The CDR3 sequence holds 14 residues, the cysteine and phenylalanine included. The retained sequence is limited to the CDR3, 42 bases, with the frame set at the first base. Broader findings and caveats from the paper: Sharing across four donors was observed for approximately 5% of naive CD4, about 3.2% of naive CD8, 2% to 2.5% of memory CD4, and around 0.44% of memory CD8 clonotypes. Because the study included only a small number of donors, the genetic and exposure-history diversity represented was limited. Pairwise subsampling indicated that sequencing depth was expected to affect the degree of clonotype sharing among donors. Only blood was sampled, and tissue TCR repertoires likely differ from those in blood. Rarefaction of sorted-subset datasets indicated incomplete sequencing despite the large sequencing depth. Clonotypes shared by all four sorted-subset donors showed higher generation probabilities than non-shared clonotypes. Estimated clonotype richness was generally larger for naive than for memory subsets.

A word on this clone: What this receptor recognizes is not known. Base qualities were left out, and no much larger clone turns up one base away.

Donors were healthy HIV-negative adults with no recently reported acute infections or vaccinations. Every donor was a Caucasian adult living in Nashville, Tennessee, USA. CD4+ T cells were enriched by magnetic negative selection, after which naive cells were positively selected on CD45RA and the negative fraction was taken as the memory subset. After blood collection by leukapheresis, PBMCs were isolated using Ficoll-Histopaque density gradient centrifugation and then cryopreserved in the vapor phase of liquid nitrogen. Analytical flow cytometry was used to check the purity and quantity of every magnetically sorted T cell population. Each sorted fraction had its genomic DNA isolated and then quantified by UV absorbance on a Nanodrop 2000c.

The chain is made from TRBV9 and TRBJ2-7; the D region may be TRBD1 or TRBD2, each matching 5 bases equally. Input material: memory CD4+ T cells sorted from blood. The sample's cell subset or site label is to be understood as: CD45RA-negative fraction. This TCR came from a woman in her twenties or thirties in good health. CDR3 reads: CASSARDRFYEQYF. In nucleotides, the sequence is TGTGCCAGCAGCGCCCGGGACCGCTTCTACGAGCAGTACTTC.